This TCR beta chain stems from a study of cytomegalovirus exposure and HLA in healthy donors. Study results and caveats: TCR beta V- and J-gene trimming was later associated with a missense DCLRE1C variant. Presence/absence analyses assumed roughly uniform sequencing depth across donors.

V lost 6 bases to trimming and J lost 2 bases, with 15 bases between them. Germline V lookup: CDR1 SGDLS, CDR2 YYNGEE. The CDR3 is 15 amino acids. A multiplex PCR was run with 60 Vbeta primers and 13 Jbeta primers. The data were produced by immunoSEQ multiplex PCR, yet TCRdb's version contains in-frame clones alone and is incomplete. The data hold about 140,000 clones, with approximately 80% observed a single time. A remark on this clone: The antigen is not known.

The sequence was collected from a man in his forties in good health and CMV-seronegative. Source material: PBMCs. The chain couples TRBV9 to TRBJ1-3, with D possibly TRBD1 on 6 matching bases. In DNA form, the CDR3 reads TGTGCCAGCAAGGATACGGACAGCCCTGGAAACACCATATATTTT. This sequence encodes CASKDTDSPGNTIYF.